The 3 T cell receptor beta chains given below trace back to one sample, sequenced in a study of chemoradiotherapy in HPV16-positive cancers. Here immunoSEQ multiplex PCR was the method, and the copy in TCRdb shows in-frame clones only, minus some. The data contain some 29,000 clones, about 93% of them singletons. The material was blood, obtained from a patient who underwent chemoradiotherapy. The receptor source for this set is a human donor with HPV-associated anogenital cancer.

The chain is built from TRBV18 and TRBJ1-2; D gene unclear. The CDR3 length is 14 residues. Trimming removed 0 bases from V and 4 bases from J, with 9 bases in between. Germline V CDR1 and CDR2: KGHSH, LQKENI. In DNA form, the CDR3 reads TGTGCCAGCTCACCACCGACAATCTCCTATGGCTACACCTTC. Translation gives CASSPPTISYGYTF.

The chain is built from TRBV28 and TRBJ2-7, with unresolved D. This CDR3 region has 13 residues. Germline V gene data show CDR1 as MDHEN and CDR2 as SYDVKM. V lost 4 bases and J lost 3, with 10 bases in between. Written as DNA, the CDR3 is TGTGCCAGCAGTTCTCCTCCCCTCTACGAGCAGTACTTC. It specifies CASSSPPLYEQYF.

This chain uses TRBV18 with TRBJ2-7; 7 bases fit TRBD1. The germline gives CDR1 KGHSH, CDR2 LQKENI. This CDR3 spans 13 amino acids. The junction had 1 base not matched to a gene; V was cut back by 2 bases and J by 3 bases. Here the CDR3 DNA reads TGTGCCAGCTCACCAAGGGACAGCTACGAGCAGTACTTC. This gives the protein CASSPRDSYEQYF.